The 8 T cell receptor beta chains below were found in one sample sequenced in a study of cytomegalovirus exposure and HLA in healthy donors. PCR involved 60 Vbeta and 13 Jbeta primers. TCRdb's table, derived via immunoSEQ multiplex PCR, lists solely in-frame clones and lacks some. The data contain about 150,000 clones, around 72% of them singletons. Sequencing was carried out using PBMCs. The receptors shown here come from a man aged 35 to 55 in good health and CMV-seronegative.

This clone came up a few times. The V call is TRBV9, the J call TRBJ2-6, with TRBD2 identical over 10 bases. Per germline, CDR1 SGDLS and CDR2 YYNGEE. The junction had 2 bases not matched to a gene; V was cut back by 2 bases and J by 0 bases. This CDR3 contains 17 residues. The CDR3 DNA is TGTGCCAGCAGCGTTAGCGGGGGGCGCTCTGGGGCCAACGTCCTGACTTTC. Protein product: CASSVSGGRSGANVLTF.

Only one count was recorded for this clone. The chain joins TRBV23-1 to TRBJ2-7, with a tentative D call TRBD2 (6 bases). TRBV23-1 is an open reading frame, and its role is uncertain. The V end was cut by 0 bases, the J end by 0 bases, with 15 bases between. The CDR3 is 17 amino acids. The CDR3 region has the DNA TGCGCCAGCAGTCAATCAAAGAGGGCGGGGTTCTCCTACGAGCAGTACTTC. It is translated as CASSQSKRAGFSYEQYF.

The V call is TRBV19, the J call TRBJ1-3; D possibly corresponds to TRBD1 (6 bases). CDR1 is LNHDA and CDR2 is SQIVND in the germline V gene (reference sequence). The CDR3 totals 15 residues. V shed 4 bases and J shed 2 bases, with 12 bases lying between them. CDR3 sequence reads: CASSRAGTPGNTIYF. In DNA, the CDR3 is TGTGCCAGTAGTAGAGCCGGGACACCTGGAAACACCATATATTTT.

This clone was counted a few times. V and J are TRBV4-2 and TRBJ2-2; 9 bases map to TRBD2. The V and J ends lost 1 base and 5 bases, in that order; junction bases with no gene match: 8. Germline CDR1 and CDR2: LGHNA and YNFKEQ. The CDR3 length is 17 residues. The CDR3 sequence: CASSQGARLAGTGELFF. The CDR3 DNA follows: TGTGCCAGCAGCCAAGGCGCACGGCTAGCGGGGACCGGGGAGCTGTTTTTT.

V usage is TRBV4-3 and J usage is TRBJ2-5; 12 bases map to TRBD1. CDR1 is LGHNA, CDR2 YSLEER, per germline. V lost 3 bases and J lost 5; bases outside the gene matches: 4. The CDR3 has 15 residues. The CDR3 DNA follows: TGCGCCAGCAGCCACGGGACAGGGGGCGGGGAGACCCAGTACTTC. It codes for CASSHGTGGGETQYF.

The chain carries TRBV30 and TRBJ2-3; 10 bases map to TRBD2. Germline trimming cut 2 bases from V and 3 bases from J; bases unmatched to any gene: 8. Looked up from germline, CDR1 is GTSNPN and CDR2 is SVGIG (reference sequence). CDR3 length equals 16 residues. This chain's CDR3 is CAWSSGRAAGTDTQYF. CDR3 DNA sequence: TGTGCCTGGAGTAGCGGGAGGGCCGCGGGAACAGATACGCAGTATTTT.

J is TRBJ1-4 and V is TRBV14, with D tentatively TRBD1 (5 bases). Between the trimmed V and J ends, which lost 3 bases and 1 base, there was a span of 12 bases. The V gene's germline CDR1 is SGHDN and CDR2 FVKESK. This CDR3 comprises 16 residues. The CDR3 DNA reads as TGTGCCAGCAGCCAGCTCCAGGGAGGAACTAATGAAAAACTGTTTTTT. This translates into CASSQLQGGTNEKLFF.

V gene TRBV6-5 combines with J gene TRBJ2-2; 9 bases agree with TRBD2. V was pared by 6 bases and J by 6 bases, with 8 bases of the junction left unmatched. The CDR3 has 15 residues. Germline loops: CDR1 MNHEY, CDR2 SVGAGI. CDR3 DNA: TGTGCCAGCAGACCACCGGGACTAGCATCCGGGGAGCTGTTTTTT. This translates into CASRPPGLASGELFF.